This T cell receptor beta chain was identified during a study of cytomegalovirus exposure and HLA in healthy donors. Study-wide points: Because they were indistinguishable, some V segments, including TRBV6-2 and TRBV6-3, were excluded. A highly shared variant cluster was judged a likely technical artifact. Data from an earlier analysis indicated that most TCR beta V segments were productive either about 90% or about 30% of the time.

Vbeta (60) and Jbeta (13) primers were used in the PCR. This table comes from immunoSEQ multiplex PCR, and its TCRdb copy is limited to in-frame clones, with some not included. The sample holds around 130,000 clones, roughly 69% seen once. A word on this clone: Its antigen is undetermined.

In germline, CDR1 is SGDLS, CDR2 YYNGEE. V lost 4 bases and J 2 bases, leaving 11 bases between the germline ends. This CDR3 spans 14 amino acids. The source material was PBMCs. This chain joins TRBV9 and TRBJ2-3; D is perhaps TRBD2 (5 bases). This sequence originates from a human donor in good health. In nucleotides, the CDR3 is TGTGCCAGCAGCCCCTGGGAGTCCACAGATACGCAGTATTTT. Encoded protein: CASSPWESTDTQYF. Supplemented by reference TRBV9 and TRBJ2-3, the full variable domain reads DSGVTQTPKHLITATGQRVTLRCSPRSGDLSVYWYQQSLDQGLQFLIQYYNGEERAKGNILERFSAQQFPDLHSELNLSSLELGDSALYFCASSPWESTDTQYFGPGTRLTVL.